The entry that follows covers one T cell receptor beta chain sequence. The data stem from a study of shared clonotypes between healthy human individuals. Sequencing was performed with immunoSEQ multiplex PCR; in TCRdb, only in-frame clones are kept and a portion is missing. The sample yields approximately 980,000 clones, approximately 76% seen once. The germline V gene has CDR1 MNHEY and CDR2 SVGAGI. Trimming removed 9 bases from V and 4 bases from J, with 12 bases in between. CDR3 length: 12 amino acids. The chain uses TRBV6-5 and TRBJ2-5; D remains ambiguous. Sequencing was carried out using memory CD4+ T cells sorted from blood. Subset in this sample: CD45RA-negative fraction. The receptor's source is a man between 18 and 29 years old in good health. CDR3 nucleotide sequence: TGTGCCAGTGGTTCGCGGCTAGAGACCCAGTACTTC. The encoded protein is CASGSRLETQYF.